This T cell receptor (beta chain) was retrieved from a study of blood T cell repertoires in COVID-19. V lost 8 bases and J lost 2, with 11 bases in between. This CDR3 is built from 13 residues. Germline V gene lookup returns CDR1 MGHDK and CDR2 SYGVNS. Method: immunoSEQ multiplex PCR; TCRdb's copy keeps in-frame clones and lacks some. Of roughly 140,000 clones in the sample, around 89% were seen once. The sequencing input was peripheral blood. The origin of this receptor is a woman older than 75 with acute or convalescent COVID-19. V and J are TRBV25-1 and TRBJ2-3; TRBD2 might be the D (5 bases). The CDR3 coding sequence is TGTGCCAGCCTCGGACTTTCCACAGATACGCAGTATTTT. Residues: CASLGLSTDTQYF.